These 10 T cell receptor beta chains were sequenced from one sample in a study of Ad26.COV2.S vaccination and SARS-CoV-2 variants. Produced via immunoSEQ multiplex PCR; TCRdb's table is partial and in-frame only. The table has 350,000 to 600,000 clones, roughly nine tenths seen once. Treatment defined: 19 received Ad26.COV2.S at low or high dose, single or two shots; roughly 5 received placebo; per-sample allocation not given. Specimens were obtained on day 63 following the first vaccine or placebo injection. The sequences come from peripheral blood, collected in a trial of Ad26.COV2.S vaccine versus placebo. All receptors derive from a person aged 18-60 years who received the Ad26.COV2.S COVID-19 vaccine or a placebo.

V gene TRBV3-1 (or the pseudogene TRBV3-2) combines with J gene TRBJ1-6; no reliable D call. Germline V CDR1 and CDR2: LGHDT, YNNKEL (reference sequence). The CDR3 is 14 amino acids. V lost 1 base to trimming and J lost 7 bases, with 8 bases between them. In nucleotides, the CDR3 is TGTGCCAGCAGCCAAGGCCATCCAAATTCACCCCTCCACTTT. Its translation: CASSQGHPNSPLHF.

The chain joins TRBV13 to TRBJ2-3, with D tentatively TRBD1 or TRBD2 (5 bases each). Trimming took 3 bases from V and 2 from J, leaving 9 bases between them. The CDR3 has 14 residues. CDR1 PRHDT and CDR2 FYEKMQ come from the germline V gene (reference sequence). CDR3 sequence reads: CASSLRGATDTQYF. Here the CDR3 DNA reads TGTGCCAGCAGCTTGCGAGGGGCCACAGATACGCAGTATTTT.

The V call is TRBV27, the J call TRBJ2-7; D not resolved. The CDR3 runs 13 residues. V lost 3 bases and J 0 bases, leaving 6 bases between the germline ends. Germline assignment: CDR1 MNHEY and CDR2 SMNVEV (reference sequence). Written as DNA, the CDR3 is TGTGCCAGCAGTTTGCCCAACTCCTACGAGCAGTACTTC. Amino acid sequence: CASSLPNSYEQYF.

The chain recombines TRBV4-2 with TRBJ1-1; the D gene is possibly TRBD1 (6 bases). The length of the CDR3 is 15 residues. Per the germline V gene, CDR1 is LGHNA and CDR2 is YNFKEQ. V shed 4 bases and J shed 2 bases, with 14 bases lying between them. The CDR3 coding sequence is TGTGCCAGCAGCCCGGAGGACAGCGATAACACTGAAGCTTTCTTT. Encoded protein: CASSPEDSDNTEAFF.

The chain uses TRBV25-1 and TRBJ1-1, with 7 bases lining up with TRBD1. This CDR3 comprises 16 residues. Germline CDR1 and CDR2: MGHDK and SYGVNS. Trimming cost V 4 bases and J 5 bases; bases outside gene matches: 13. CDR3 sequence: CASSAHTGAGKTEAFF. The CDR3 DNA sequence: TGTGCCAGCAGTGCTCACACAGGGGCGGGGAAAACTGAAGCTTTCTTT.

This chain uses TRBV11-2 with TRBJ2-5; unclear D gene. V lost 1 base and J lost 5, with 5 bases in between. The germline CDR1 and CDR2 sequences are SGHAT and FQNNGV. The CDR3 covers 12 residues. CDR3: CASSLGWETQYF. The CDR3 DNA reads TGTGCCAGCAGCTTAGGTTGGGAGACCCAGTACTTC.

This chain links TRBV14 with TRBJ2-7; tentatively, D is TRBD2 (5 bases). The V gene lost 3 bases and the J gene lost 12 bases, with 18 bases spanning the gap. CDR1 and CDR2 (germline): SGHDN, FVKESK. The CDR3 runs 13 residues. This CDR3 reads CASSQNSVRGLYF. DNA of the CDR3: TGTGCCAGCAGCCAGAACTCTGTGAGAGGGCTGTACTTC.

This chain connects TRBV19 to TRBJ2-7, with 11 bases fitting TRBD1. V gave up 4 bases and J gave up 3 bases; unmatched junction bases: 5. The CDR3 covers 15 residues. Germline V gene data show CDR1 as LNHDA and CDR2 as SQIVND (reference sequence). The CDR3, as DNA: TGTGCCAGTAGTACCCCCGGGACAGGGGGCTACGAGCAGTACTTC. It specifies CASSTPGTGGYEQYF.

As regards this clone: This same CDR3 is encoded by further DNA sequences in the sample. V and J are TRBV7-9 and TRBJ2-7; D is ambiguous. From germline, CDR1 is SEHNR and CDR2 FQNEAQ (reference sequence). The CDR3 length is 14 residues. Deletions cut 3 bases from V and 0 bases from J, with 9 bases between. Here the CDR3 DNA reads TGTGCCAGCAGCTTGGGCCGGAGCTCCTACGAGCAGTACTTC. Encoded protein: CASSLGRSSYEQYF.

The chain links TRBV18 to TRBJ2-1; a weak D match, TRBD2 (5 bases). This CDR3 contains 16 residues. Germline V gene data show CDR1 as KGHSH and CDR2 as LQKENI. With 2 bases removed from V and 4 bases from J, the gap between germline ends came to 15 bases. The CDR3 nucleotides read TGTGCCAGCTCACCAATCGGGGAAATAGAGTACAATGAGCAGTTCTTC. Its translation: CASSPIGEIEYNEQFF.